This TCR beta chain was retrieved from a study of shared clonotypes between healthy human individuals. Using immunoSEQ multiplex PCR, the repertoire was profiled, and TCRdb retains in-frame clones only, with some absent. The top ten hold under 30% of the sample, which has about 820,000 clones, 80% to 95% seen once. As defined, naive CD8 cells were CD45RO-negative and positively selected for CCR7, with terminally differentiated effector memory CD45RA+ cells excluded. Germline CDR1 and CDR2: MNHEY and SMNVEV (reference sequence). The V and J ends lost 4 bases and 1 base, in that order; junction bases with no gene match: 4. The CDR3 runs 15 residues.

This rearrangement joins TRBV27 to TRBJ2-1, with 7 bases that match TRBD2. Sample: naive CD8+ T cells sorted from blood. The receptor was isolated from a man aged 30 to 45 in good health. The CDR3 sequence: CASSSSSGSYNEQFF. DNA of the CDR3: TGTGCCAGCAGTTCCTCTAGCGGATCCTACAATGAGCAGTTCTTC.